The clone carrying this T cell receptor (beta chain) was counted many times. Germline V CDR1 and CDR2: SGDLS, YYNGEE. This CDR3 is built from 15 residues. The V segment lost 1 base and the J segment 3 bases; nucleotides outside the gene matches: 5. After constant-region reverse-primer amplification, full-length variable regions underwent semi-nested PCR with Nested Universal Primer A. TCRdb fed the 5' RACE reads into MiXCR, producing one record per CDR3 protein. Counted here are around 44,000 distinct CDR3 sequences, approximately 30% occurring once; the ten biggest clones make up about 3.8%. The receptor comes from a female donor with breast cancer. V usage is TRBV9 and J usage is TRBJ2-7, with TRBD2 matching 9 bases. Specimen: tumor-infiltrating memory CD4+ T cells sorted from the breast tumor. Noted subset: memory CD4+ T cells, CD4+CD45RO+CD25-. This CDR3 reads CASSVRSSGGYEQYF. As DNA, the CDR3 is TGTGCCAGCAGCGTAAGGAGTAGCGGGGGCTACGAGCAGTACTTC.